This passage covers 9 T cell receptor beta chains from one sample sequenced in a study of beta chain features in type 1 diabetes. Study-wide results and caveats: Type 1 diabetes patients showed a moderate but significant shortening of TCRB CDR3s in all four CD4+ subsets.

These receptors lack a known antigen. cDNA synthesis used the whole RNA isolate, giving expressed TCRB sequences. Profiled with immunoSEQ multiplex PCR; TCRdb holds only in-frame clones, not every one. Of hundreds of thousands of clones listed, around 15% are singletons. Material: naive CD4+ T cells from blood. Source of these receptors: a man younger than 35 with type 1 diabetes.

The CDR3 protein is CASSQDNGQGSSPLHF. The CDR3 coding sequence is TGCGCCAGCAGCCAAGATAACGGTCAGGGAAGCTCACCCCTCCACTTT. The chain is built from TRBV4-1 and TRBJ1-6, with a weak D call TRBD1 (5 bases). Trimming took off 0 bases at V and 10 bases at J, with 16 bases between the two ends. This CDR3 is 16 amino acids long. Germline loops: CDR1 MGHRA, CDR2 YSYEKL.

This clone has only a few counts. V gene TRBV19 combines with J gene TRBJ2-6; no definite D call. Germline lookup yields CDR1 LNHDA and CDR2 SQIVND (reference sequence). The CDR3 has 14 residues. Trimming took 7 bases from V and 1 from J, leaving 8 bases between them. DNA of the CDR3: TGTGCCAGTACCCTCGGATCTGGGGCCAACGTCCTGACTTTC. It codes for CASTLGSGANVLTF.

This clone has only a few counts. The rearrangement joins TRBV30 to TRBJ2-5; possible D gene TRBD1, 6 bases. The CDR3 length is 14 residues. The germline CDR1 and CDR2 sequences are GTSNPN and SVGIG (reference sequence). Trimming took off 2 bases at V and 4 bases at J, with 14 bases between the two ends. DNA of the CDR3: TGTGCCTGGAGTCCCCCCAGGGGTGGAGAGACCCAGTACTTC. This translates into CAWSPPRGGETQYF.

V gene TRBV7-2 combines with J gene TRBJ2-1; TRBD2 aligns across 9 bases. Germline trimming cut 7 bases from V and 12 bases from J; bases unmatched to any gene: 10. The CDR3 spans 13 residues. In germline, CDR1 is SGHTA, CDR2 FQGNSA. CDR3 sequence (DNA): TGTGCCAGCACCCCTAGCGGGGCCCAGGGGCAGTTCTTC. This codes for CASTPSGAQGQFF.

This clone came up a few times. The V gene is TRBV18, the J gene TRBJ2-7; D is ambiguous. V dropped 2 bases and J dropped 3 bases, with 5 bases sitting between them. CDR3 size: 12 residues. Germline-derived CDR1 and CDR2 are KGHSH and LQKENI. The CDR3 region has the DNA TGTGCCAGCTCACCAGGGCGCTACGAGCAGTACTTC. Its translation is CASSPGRYEQYF.

The chain recombines TRBV7-9 with TRBJ1-1; 9 bases are shared with TRBD1. With V trimmed by 5 bases and J by 10 bases, 5 bases remained unmatched. Germline values: CDR1 SEHNR, CDR2 FQNEAQ (reference sequence). CDR3 length: 12 residues. The CDR3 reads CASSLEDRGAFF. CDR3 nucleotides: TGTGCCAGCAGCCTAGAGGACAGGGGAGCTTTCTTT.

This clone has only a few counts. J is TRBJ2-3 and V is TRBV29-1; D unresolved. This CDR3 has 11 residues. V lost 7 bases to trimming and J lost 4 bases, with 9 bases between them. From germline, CDR1 is SQVTM and CDR2 ANQGSEA. CDR3 sequence reads: CSGGRADTQYF. The CDR3 region has the DNA TGCAGCGGTGGGCGTGCAGATACGCAGTATTTT.

The rearrangement joins TRBV10-3 to TRBJ2-1, with TRBD2 as a possible D gene (6 bases). The CDR3 runs to 14 residues. CDR1 ENHRY and CDR2 SYGVKD come from the germline V gene. V dropped 0 bases and J dropped 5 bases, with 8 bases sitting between them. CDR3 DNA: TGTGCCATCAGTGAGTCGCCGGGAGACAATGAGCAGTTCTTC. Its translation is CAISESPGDNEQFF.

This clone came up a few times. The chain links TRBV4-2 to TRBJ2-5; 8 positions agree with TRBD2. The germline gives CDR1 LGHNA, CDR2 YNFKEQ. This CDR3 region has 15 residues. V was pared by 4 bases and J by 7 bases, with 11 bases of the junction left unmatched. The CDR3 here is CASSPLSGESLTQYF. As DNA, the CDR3 is TGTGCCAGCAGCCCTCTTAGCGGGGAAAGCCTGACCCAGTACTTC.